A selection of T cell receptor beta chains follows, all from one sample in a study of blood T cell repertoires in COVID-19. Here immunoSEQ multiplex PCR was the method, and the copy in TCRdb shows in-frame clones only, minus some. Among under 400,000 clones listed, around 90% were seen once. The specimen sequenced was peripheral blood. All receptors come from a young man with active or convalescent COVID-19. Both conserved end residues are part of each CDR3. A D gene is named only where the DNA matches it firmly. A clone size is listed for some rows: how often the clone was seen (once, few, many), or a class if it is expanded.

d_call j_call clone_size v_call cdr3_aa cdr3_nt
TRBD1 TRBJ2-7 few TRBV19 CATQGAGMSYEQYF TGTGCCACCCAGGGGGCAGGGATGTCCTACGAGCAGTACTTC
NA TRBJ2-7 NA TRBV7-2 CASSQRGTYEQYF TGTGCCAGCAGTCAAAGGGGGACCTACGAGCAGTACTTC
NA TRBJ2-5 NA TRBV9 CASSVGANQETQYF TGTGCCAGCAGCGTAGGGGCAAACCAAGAGACCCAGTACTTC
TRBD2 TRBJ2-5 NA TRBV7-2 CASSLEVAGGQETQYF TGTGCCAGCAGCTTAGAGGTAGCGGGAGGACAAGAGACCCAGTACTTC
NA TRBJ1-1 NA TRBV6-2/TRBV6-3 CASSKQGNEAFF TGTGCCAGCAGCAAACAGGGAAATGAAGCTTTCTTT
TRBD1 TRBJ2-7 NA TRBV5-6 CASSYRGLSSYEQYF TGTGCCAGCAGCTACAGGGGCCTGAGCTCCTACGAGCAGTACTTC
TRBD2 TRBJ2-2 NA TRBV7-9 CASSLIQREDGELFF TGTGCCAGCAGCTTAATTCAGCGGGAGGACGGGGAGCTGTTTTTT
NA TRBJ1-5 NA TRBV19 CASSIRTDSNQPQHF TGTGCCAGTAGTATCCGGACAGATAGCAATCAGCCCCAGCATTTT
NA TRBJ2-7 NA TRBV5-4 CASSPTGPIPYEQYF TGTGCCAGCAGCCCGACAGGTCCCATTCCCTACGAGCAGTACTTC
NA TRBJ2-2 NA TRBV9 CASSAPPGTGELFF TGTGCCAGCAGCGCCCCCCCGGGGACCGGGGAGCTGTTTTTT
NA TRBJ1-3 NA TRBV4-2 CASSQDPTRSGNTIYF TGTGCCAGCAGCCAAGATCCGACCAGGTCCGGAAACACCATATATTTT
NA TRBJ1-4 NA TRBV19 CASSIGRILGKLFF TGTGCCAGTAGTATTGGGAGAATCCTCGGGAAACTGTTTTTT
TRBD1 TRBJ1-2 NA TRBV19 CACSDRGGYTF TGTGCCTGCAGCGACAGGGGTGGCTACACCTTC
NA TRBJ1-5 NA TRBV2 CASKAGNQPQHF TGTGCCAGCAAGGCCGGGAATCAGCCCCAGCATTTT
NA TRBJ2-5 NA TRBV2 CASRFEGSRETQYF TGTGCCAGCCGCTTTGAGGGTTCTCGAGAGACCCAGTACTTC
TRBD2 TRBJ2-1 NA TRBV5-1 CASSLAGLAGQNEQFF TGCGCCAGCAGCTTGGCCGGACTAGCGGGACAAAATGAGCAGTTCTTC
NA TRBJ1-5 once TRBV21-1 CASSKAQSNQPQHF TGTGCCAGCAGCAAAGCTCAAAGCAATCAGCCCCAGCATTTT
NA TRBJ2-5 NA TRBV7-7 CASSLGGLYQETQYF TGTGCTAGCAGCTTAGGCGGATTGTACCAAGAGACCCAGTACTTC
NA TRBJ1-1 NA TRBV7-9 CASSDTGQPEAFF TGTGCCAGCAGCGATACCGGACAGCCTGAAGCTTTCTTT
NA TRBJ2-5 NA TRBV7-9 CASSFRENEETQYF TGTGCCAGCAGCTTCAGGGAAAACGAAGAGACCCAGTACTTC
TRBD1 TRBJ1-2 NA TRBV14 CASSWDRESLHTF TGTGCCAGCAGCTGGGACAGGGAATCTCTCCACACCTTC
TRBD1 TRBJ1-6 NA TRBV6-5 CASRSPGTGNSPLHF TGTGCCAGCAGGTCACCCGGGACAGGGAATTCACCCCTCCACTTT